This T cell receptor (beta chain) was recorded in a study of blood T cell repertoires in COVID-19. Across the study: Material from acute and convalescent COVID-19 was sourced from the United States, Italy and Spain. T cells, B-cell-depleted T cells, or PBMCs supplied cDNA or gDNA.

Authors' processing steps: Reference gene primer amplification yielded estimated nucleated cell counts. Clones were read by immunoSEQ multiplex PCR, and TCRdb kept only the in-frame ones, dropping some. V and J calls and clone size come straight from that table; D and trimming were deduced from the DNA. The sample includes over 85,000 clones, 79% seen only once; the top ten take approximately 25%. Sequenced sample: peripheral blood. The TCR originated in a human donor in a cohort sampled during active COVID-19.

The CDR3 nucleotides are TGTGCCGCCCGTCTACTGGGAGTTCTAGCCAAAAACATTCAGTACTTC. Amino acids: CAARLLGVLAKNIQYF. The chain combines TRBV24-1 with TRBJ2-4, with D perhaps TRBD2 (5 bases). V was trimmed by 12 bases and J by 0 bases, leaving 20 bases between them. CDR3 length equals 16 residues. Germline V CDR1 and CDR2: KGHDR, SFDVKD.